The 24 T cell receptor beta chains reported below all come from one sample, sequenced in a study of early T cells in non-severe SARS-CoV-2 infection. TCRdb reprocessed the 5' RACE reads with MiXCR, giving one entry per CDR3 protein. The sample shows some 80,000 distinct CDR3 sequences, about 10% of them seen only once. This specimen was whole blood, taken at baseline. These receptors all come from an adult who was a healthcare worker with PCR-confirmed SARS-CoV-2 infection or an uninfected control (not recorded which).

This clonotype has more than one count but fewer than ten. The gene calls are TRBV12-3 or TRBV12-4 and TRBJ1-5; D ambiguous. Trimming pared 0 bases from V and 6 bases from J, leaving 9 bases between. The CDR3 spans 14 residues. The DNA of the CDR3 is TGTGCCAGCAGTTTAGCGACGGTGGCTCAGCCCCAGCATTTT. It yields the protein CASSLATVAQPQHF.

The chain combines TRBV24-1 with TRBJ2-1; D gene uncertain. Between the trimmed V and J ends, which lost 7 bases and 7 bases, there was a span of 10 bases. The CDR3 is 12 amino acids. Germline CDR1 and CDR2: KGHDR and SFDVKD. The CDR3 loop is CATRTKRNEQFF. The CDR3 coding sequence is TGTGCCACCAGAACTAAAAGGAATGAGCAGTTCTTC.

V is TRBV5-6 and J is TRBJ2-1; a possible D gene is TRBD1 (5 bases). Germline assignment: CDR1 SGHDT and CDR2 YYEEEE. This CDR3 contains 13 residues. V lost 4 bases and J 6 bases, leaving 11 bases between the germline ends. The CDR3, as DNA: TGTGCCAGCAGCCCAAGGGGCCTCAATGAGCAGTTCTTC. Its protein product is CASSPRGLNEQFF.

This clonotype was seen ten or more times. The J gene is TRBJ2-1, the V gene TRBV7-8; D is tentatively TRBD1 or TRBD2 (6 bases each). The germline CDR1 and CDR2 sequences are SGHVS and FQNEAQ. The length of the CDR3 is 15 residues. V shed 2 bases and J shed 3 bases, with 11 bases lying between them. The CDR3 DNA follows: TGTGCCAGCAGCTTACGGCGGGACAACTACAATGAGCAGTTCTTC. Translating gives CASSLRRDNYNEQFF.

The chain joins TRBV2 to TRBJ2-2, with D possibly TRBD2 on 5 matching bases. Trimming took 7 bases from V and 1 from J, leaving 7 bases between them. CDR1 and CDR2 from the germline V gene are SNHLY and FYNNEI. This CDR3 has 13 residues. The CDR3 here is CASIRENTGELFF. DNA for the CDR3: TGTGCCAGCATCCGGGAGAACACCGGGGAGCTGTTTTTT.

The rearrangement joins TRBV20-1 to TRBJ2-5; 7 nucleotides line up with TRBD1. CDR3 size: 15 residues. Losses at the gene ends were 6 bases for V and 1 base for J; bases not matched to a gene: 11. The germline CDR1 and CDR2 sequences are DFQATT and SNEGSKA (reference sequence). Here the CDR3 reads CSAGTEVTLQETQYF. The CDR3 DNA is TGCAGTGCCGGGACAGAAGTTACCCTCCAAGAGACCCAGTACTTC.

The sample holds a few counts of this clonotype. The rearrangement joins TRBV7-6 to TRBJ2-1; TRBD2 matches 8 bases. Germline V gene sequence: CDR1 SGHVS, CDR2 FNYEAQ. The CDR3 totals 16 residues. V lost 6 bases to trimming and J lost 0 bases; unmatched junction nucleotides: 7. The CDR3 coding sequence is TGTGCCAGCAGGTTAACTAGCGGCCTCTCCTACAATGAGCAGTTCTTC. It encodes CASRLTSGLSYNEQFF.

This clonotype was seen ten or more times. This rearrangement joins TRBV20-1 to TRBJ2-3; a possible D gene is TRBD2 (5 bases). CDR3 length: 16 residues. Germline V gene sequence: CDR1 DFQATT, CDR2 SNEGSKA (reference sequence). Trimming cost V 6 bases and J 5 bases, with 24 bases left between them. CDR3 loop: CSAPKRHGNVRDTQYF. CDR3 in DNA: TGCAGTGCCCCCAAGAGACACGGGAATGTTAGAGATACGCAGTATTTT.

This clonotype was counted at least ten times. The chain couples TRBV6-1 to TRBJ2-7, with 8 nucleotides matching TRBD2. Germline V CDR1 and CDR2: MNHNS, SASEGT. The CDR3 totals 17 residues. Trimming cost V 7 bases and J 3 bases; bases outside gene matches: 17. The CDR3 nucleotides are TGTGCCAGCAAGGCGCGGCGAGAGAGCGGGGGTAACTACGAGCAGTACTTC. This gives the protein CASKARRESGGNYEQYF.

V usage is TRBV6-5 and J usage is TRBJ2-1; D assignment may be TRBD1 or TRBD2 (5 bases each). The CDR3 is 13 amino acids. CDR1 is MNHEY and CDR2 is SVGAGI in the germline V gene. The V and J ends lost 6 bases and 6 bases respectively, with 12 bases between them. The CDR3 reads CASSGTRGNEQFF. The DNA of the CDR3 is TGTGCCAGCAGCGGTACTAGGGGCAATGAGCAGTTCTTC.

The V and J genes are TRBV7-9 and TRBJ2-3, with no clear D. V was cut by 4 bases and J by 3 bases, with 11 bases left in between. Germline assignment: CDR1 SEHNR and CDR2 FQNEAQ (reference sequence). The CDR3 is 14 residues long. CDR3 in amino acids: CASSSERFTDTQYF. The CDR3 nucleotides read TGTGCCAGCAGCTCGGAGAGATTTACAGATACGCAGTATTTT.

The V gene is TRBV6-6, the J gene TRBJ1-4; 9 positions match TRBD1. Per the germline V gene, CDR1 is MNHNY and CDR2 is SVGAGI (reference sequence). Germline trimming cut 0 bases from V and 5 bases from J; bases unmatched to any gene: 1. This CDR3 spans 15 amino acids. CDR3 coding DNA: TGTGCCAGCAGTTACTCGGGACAGGGAAATGAAAAACTGTTTTTT. It yields the protein CASSYSGQGNEKLFF.

The gene calls are TRBV29-1 and TRBJ2-6, with D unclear. CDR3 length: 15 residues. Germline values: CDR1 SQVTM, CDR2 ANQGSEA. V lost 0 bases to trimming and J lost 0 bases, with 6 bases between them. CDR3 DNA sequence: TGCAGCGTTGAAGATTGGCTCTCTGGGGCCAACGTCCTGACTTTC. Protein: CSVEDWLSGANVLTF. Combining the CDR3 with reference TRBV29-1 and TRBJ2-6 gives the whole variable domain SAVISQKPSRDICQRGTSLTIQCQVDSQVTMMFWYRQQPGQSLTLIATANQGSEATYESGFVIDKFPISRPNLTFSTLTVSNMSPEDSSIYLCSVEDWLSGANVLTFGAGSRLTVL.

The table lists this clonotype with a few counts. The genes are TRBV4-1 and TRBJ2-2; TRBD2 aligns across 9 bases. The V gene's germline CDR1 is MGHRA and CDR2 YSYEKL. V was pared by 4 bases and J by 4 bases, with 1 base of the junction left unmatched. CDR3 length: 14 residues. CDR3 sequence (DNA): TGCGCCAGCAGCCTAGCGGGAGTCACCGGGGAGCTGTTTTTT. It yields the protein CASSLAGVTGELFF.

This clonotype was counted only a few times. This rearrangement joins TRBV18 to TRBJ1-5; tentative D call: TRBD1 (5 bases). Trimming shortened V by 2 bases and J by 7 bases, and 12 bases separated the two germline ends. The CDR3 sequence is 14 residues long. Germline V gives CDR1 KGHSH, CDR2 LQKENI. DNA for the CDR3: TGTGCCAGCTCACCAGCGGGGGGAGGACAGCCCCAGCATTTT. This sequence encodes CASSPAGGGQPQHF.

Many counts were recorded for this clonotype. The V call is TRBV6-6, the J call TRBJ1-1, with D possibly TRBD1 on 6 matching bases. CDR3 size: 16 residues. CDR1 MNHNY and CDR2 SVGAGI come from the germline V gene (reference sequence). V lost 1 base, J lost 8 bases, and 20 bases lay in between. CDR3 protein: CASSYWAPGQGTEAFF. The CDR3 DNA reads TGTGCCAGCAGTTACTGGGCACCGGGACAAGGGACAGAAGCTTTCTTT.

The J gene is TRBJ2-4, the V gene TRBV10-3; 7 nucleotides match TRBD2. This CDR3 is built from 12 residues. J gave up 7 bases and V 10 bases, and 7 bases lay outside the gene matches. Germline V lookup: CDR1 ENHRY, CDR2 SYGVKD. The CDR3 region is CASSWGGNIQYF. CDR3 coding DNA: TGTGCCAGCTCTTGGGGAGGGAACATTCAGTACTTC.

The chain joins TRBV12-3 or TRBV12-4 to TRBJ2-2; 7 bases line up with TRBD2. This CDR3 is built from 12 residues. V gave up 5 bases and J gave up 10 bases; unmatched junction bases: 4. The CDR3 reads CASSPGREELFF. The CDR3 nucleotides are TGTGCCAGCAGTCCTGGGAGGGAGGAGCTGTTTTTT.

This chain uses TRBV7-9 with TRBJ2-5; a possible D gene is TRBD2 (6 bases). The CDR3 is made up of 16 amino acids. Per germline, CDR1 SEHNR and CDR2 FQNEAQ (reference sequence). Trimming removed 5 bases at V and 0 bases at J, with 16 bases between. The CDR3, as DNA: TGTGCCAGCAGCACGGGACTCGTCCTCTACCAAGAGACCCAGTACTTC. Translation: CASSTGLVLYQETQYF.

The table lists this clonotype with a few counts. The chain couples TRBV15 to TRBJ1-5, with D perhaps matching TRBD1 (5 bases). Germline V lookup: CDR1 LNHNV, CDR2 YYDKDF (reference sequence). The germline V and J ends were trimmed by 5 bases and 3 bases, with 11 bases remaining between them. This CDR3 comprises 14 residues. The CDR3 bases are TGTGCCACCAGCTGGGGGGGTATCAATCAGCCCCAGCATTTT. Translating gives CATSWGGINQPQHF. The whole variable domain, filled in from reference TRBV15 and TRBJ1-5, reads DAMVIQNPRYQVTQFGKPVTLSCSQTLNHNVMYWYQQKSSQAPKLLFHYYDKDFNNEADTPDNFQSRRPNTSFCFLDIRSPGLGDTAMYLCATSWGGINQPQHFGDGTRLSIL.

This clonotype was detected only a few times. The chain joins TRBV28 to TRBJ1-5; D uncertain. The germline V gene encodes CDR1 MDHEN and CDR2 SYDVKM. V lost 2 bases and J 0 bases, leaving 11 bases between the germline ends. The CDR3 extends over 16 amino acids. DNA of the CDR3: TGTGCCAGCAGTTTACGGCCACTTTATAGCAATCAGCCCCAGCATTTT. It encodes CASSLRPLYSNQPQHF.

The rearrangement joins TRBV5-1 to TRBJ2-3; TRBD2 is a possible D gene (5 bases). This CDR3 has 14 residues. Germline V gives CDR1 SGHRS, CDR2 YFSETQ. Trimming pared 0 bases from V and 4 bases from J, leaving 9 bases between. The CDR3 is CASSLGTVSDTQYF. In DNA form, the CDR3 reads TGCGCCAGCAGCTTGGGGACTGTCTCAGATACGCAGTATTTT.

This clonotype was observed a handful of times. The CDR3 DNA sequence: TGTGCCAGCAGCCAAGGGTTTGCATGGGACAATGAGCAGTTCTTC. It translates to CASSQGFAWDNEQFF. The chain uses TRBV14 and TRBJ2-1; D gene unclear. With 1 base removed from V and 5 bases from J, the gap between germline ends came to 12 bases. Germline V gene lookup returns CDR1 SGHDN and CDR2 FVKESK. The CDR3 is made up of 15 amino acids.

This sequence joins TRBV6-5 and TRBJ1-6, with D hard to call. The CDR3 has 14 residues. Trimming cost V 9 bases and J 0 bases, with 9 bases left between them. Germline V lookup: CDR1 MNHEY, CDR2 SVGAGI. The CDR3 sequence: CASSRSSYNSPLHF. DNA for the CDR3: TGTGCCAGTTCCAGGAGCTCCTATAATTCACCCCTCCACTTT.